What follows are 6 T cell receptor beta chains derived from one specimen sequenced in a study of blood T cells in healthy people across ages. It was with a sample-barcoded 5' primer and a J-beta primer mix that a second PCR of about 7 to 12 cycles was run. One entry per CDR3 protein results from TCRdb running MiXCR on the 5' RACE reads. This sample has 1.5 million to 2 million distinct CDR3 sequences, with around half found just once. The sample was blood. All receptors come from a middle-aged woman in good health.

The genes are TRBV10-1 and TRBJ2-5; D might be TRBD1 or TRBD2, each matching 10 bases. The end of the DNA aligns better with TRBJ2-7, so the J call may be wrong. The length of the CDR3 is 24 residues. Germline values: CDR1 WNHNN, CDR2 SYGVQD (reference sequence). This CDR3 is CASIPTPTGTGVASGSYPPSEQYF. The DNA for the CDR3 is TGCGCCAGCATTCCTACGCCAACCGGGACAGGGGTAGCTAGCGGGAGCTATCCCCCTTCCGAGCAGTACTTC.

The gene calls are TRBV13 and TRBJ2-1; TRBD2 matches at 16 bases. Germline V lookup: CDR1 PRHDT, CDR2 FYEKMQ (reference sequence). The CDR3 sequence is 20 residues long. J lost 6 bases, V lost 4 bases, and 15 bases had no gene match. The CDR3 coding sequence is TGTGCCAGCAGCTCAGCTGGGACTAGCGGGGGGGGGTCCTCGGGCAATGAGCAGTTCTTC. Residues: CASSSAGTSGGGSSGNEQFF.

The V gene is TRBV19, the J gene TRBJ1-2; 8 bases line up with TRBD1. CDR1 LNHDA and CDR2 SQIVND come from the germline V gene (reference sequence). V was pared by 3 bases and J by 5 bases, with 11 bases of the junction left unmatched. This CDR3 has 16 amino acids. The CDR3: CASSINRRTGSYGYTF. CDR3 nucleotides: TGTGCCAGTAGTATTAACCGTCGGACAGGGTCGTATGGCTACACCTTC.

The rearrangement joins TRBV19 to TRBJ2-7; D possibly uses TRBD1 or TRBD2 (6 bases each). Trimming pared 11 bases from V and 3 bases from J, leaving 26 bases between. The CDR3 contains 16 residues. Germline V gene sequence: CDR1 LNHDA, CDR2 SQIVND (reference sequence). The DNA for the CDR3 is TGTGCCCGGTGCCCGCTAGGGGGGACATCGGACTACGAGCAGTACTTC. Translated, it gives CARCPLGGTSDYEQYF.

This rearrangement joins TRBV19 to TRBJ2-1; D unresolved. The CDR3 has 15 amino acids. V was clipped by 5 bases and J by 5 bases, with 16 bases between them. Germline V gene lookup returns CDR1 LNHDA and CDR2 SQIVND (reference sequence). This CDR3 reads CASSRAMLNNNEQFF. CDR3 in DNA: TGTGCCAGTAGTCGAGCGATGTTAAACAACAATGAGCAGTTCTTC.

CDR3 nucleotides: TGTGCCAGCAGTCCCCGACAGGGTTCCCCTACTAATGAAAAACTGTTTTTT. It specifies CASSPRQGSPTNEKLFF. The chain recombines TRBV27 with TRBJ1-4; 7 positions agree with TRBD1. CDR1 is MNHEY and CDR2 is SMNVEV in the germline V gene (reference sequence). After removal of 5 bases from V and 2 bases from J, the junction contained 11 bases not matched to a gene. This CDR3 contains 17 residues.